The rows below give T cell receptor beta chains drawn from one sample of a study of T-cell memory formation after mild COVID-19. TCRdb analysed the 5' RACE reads with MiXCR anew, one entry per CDR3 protein. The repertoire holds about 55,000 distinct CDR3 sequences, with 9.5% as singletons. Sequencing was done on a sample of PBMCs or a T cell subset sorted from them (not recorded which). These receptor sequences come from a man aged 18 to 35 who had mild COVID-19 (a few samples of this study predate the infection). Cell type and time point are not known. The CDR3 runs from the conserved cysteine through the conserved F or W. The D gene is left open where the match is weak. Only some rows state a clone size, as once, few, many or a class for expanded clones.

J gene,clone size,V gene,D gene,CDR3 protein,CDR3 DNA
TRBJ2-7,few,TRBV11-2,NA,CASSFEGSAYEQYF,TGTGCCAGCAGCTTTGAGGGGTCTGCCTACGAGCAGTACTTC
TRBJ1-5,few,TRBV27,NA,CASTADRSLDQPQHF,TGTGCCAGCACCGCTGACAGGTCGTTGGATCAGCCCCAGCATTTT
TRBJ2-7,few,TRBV11-2,NA,CASSSEVPEQYF,TGTGCCAGCAGCTCTGAGGTTCCCGAGCAGTACTTC
TRBJ2-1,NA,TRBV13,TRBD2,CASSLVAGEPSYNEQFF,TGTGCCAGCAGCTTAGTAGCGGGGGAACCGTCCTACAATGAGCAGTTCTTC
TRBJ2-4,few,TRBV5-1,NA,CASSLDGQRAKNIQYF,TGCGCCAGCAGCTTGGATGGACAGCGGGCCAAAAACATTCAGTACTTC
TRBJ2-7,many,TRBV6-1,NA,CASSDPQRSSYEQYF,TGTGCCAGCAGTGACCCGCAGAGGAGCTCCTACGAGCAGTACTTC
TRBJ1-6,NA,TRBV28,TRBD1,CASRPGTAINSPLHF,TGTGCCAGCCGACCGGGGACAGCTATTAATTCACCCCTCCACTTT
TRBJ1-1,NA,TRBV12-3/TRBV12-4,TRBD1,CASSLGQDRGAFF,TGTGCCAGCAGCCTTGGACAGGACCGCGGGGCTTTCTTT
TRBJ1-1,NA,TRBV5-1,NA,CASREDRTLNTEAFF,TGCGCCAGCAGAGAGGACAGAACCTTGAACACTGAAGCTTTCTTT
TRBJ2-7,few,TRBV9,NA,CASSVTAGAGEQYF,TGTGCCAGCAGCGTAACGGCGGGGGCGGGTGAGCAGTACTTC
TRBJ1-3,NA,TRBV11-2,NA,CASSSLSPYGNTIYF,TGTGCCAGCAGCTCCCTTTCCCCGTATGGAAACACCATATATTTT
TRBJ1-5,few,TRBV6-2/TRBV6-3,TRBD1,CASRTTGTNQPQHF,TGTGCCAGCAGAACGACAGGGACAAATCAGCCCCAGCATTTT
TRBJ2-3,few,TRBV25-1,NA,CASSGTATDTQYF,TGTGCCAGCAGTGGAACAGCTACAGATACGCAGTATTTT
TRBJ2-5,NA,TRBV6-1,TRBD1,CASMNPYRGRKTQYF,TGTGCCAGCATGAACCCCTACAGGGGGCGAAAGACCCAGTACTTC
TRBJ1-2,few,TRBV4-3,NA,CASSQEGQANYGYTF,TGCGCCAGCAGCCAAGAAGGGCAGGCTAACTATGGCTACACCTTC
TRBJ2-5,many,TRBV5-6,NA,CASSSTYTETQYF,TGTGCCAGCAGCTCCACATATACGGAGACCCAGTACTTC
TRBJ2-7,NA,TRBV7-9,TRBD2,CASSPGVAGREQYF,TGTGCCAGCAGCCCCGGGGTAGCGGGGCGCGAGCAGTACTTC
TRBJ2-1,few,TRBV28,TRBD1,CASSVTGTGGNEQFF,TGTGCCAGCAGTGTAACCGGGACAGGGGGCAATGAGCAGTTCTTC
TRBJ2-5,few,TRBV3-1,TRBD2,CASSQTAGGPQETQYF,TGTGCCAGCAGCCAAACGGCGGGGGGGCCTCAAGAGACCCAGTACTTC
TRBJ2-5,few,TRBV5-1,NA,CASSLGRAETQYF,TGCGCCAGCAGCTTAGGCAGGGCGGAGACCCAGTACTTC
TRBJ1-4,many,TRBV10-3,TRBD1,CAISGQGEEKLFF,TGTGCCATCAGCGGACAGGGAGAGGAAAAACTGTTTTTT
TRBJ2-1,few,TRBV6-6,TRBD1,CASSYSSTGGIYNEQFF,TGTGCCAGCAGTTACTCTTCTACAGGGGGCATCTACAATGAGCAGTTCTTC
TRBJ2-3,many,TRBV12-3/TRBV12-4,NA,CASSLRTGAGTDTQYF,TGTGCCAGCAGTTTAAGGACGGGGGCCGGCACAGATACGCAGTATTTT
TRBJ2-3,NA,TRBV7-2,NA,CASTRLGWVVTDTQYF,TGTGCCAGCACCCGGCTCGGGTGGGTCGTCACAGATACGCAGTATTTT
TRBJ2-7,once,TRBV15,NA,CATSRDRGYEQYF,TGTGCCACCAGCAGAGATAGGGGATACGAGCAGTACTTC
TRBJ1-5,NA,TRBV28,NA,CASRLHQRHQPQHF,TGTGCCAGCAGGTTACACCAAAGACATCAGCCCCAGCATTTT
TRBJ2-3,many,TRBV20-1,TRBD1,CSARDRRQGTDTQYF,TGCAGTGCTAGAGATCGGAGACAGGGTACAGATACGCAGTATTTT
TRBJ2-7,NA,TRBV7-9,NA,CASSSLGADYEQYF,TGTGCCAGCAGCTCGCTAGGTGCGGACTACGAGCAGTACTTC
TRBJ2-3,NA,TRBV20-1,NA,CSANSLTDTQYF,TGCAGTGCTAACTCCCTGACAGATACGCAGTATTTT
TRBJ2-3,NA,TRBV20-1,TRBD2,CSARRLATDTQYF,TGCAGTGCTAGACGACTAGCAACAGATACGCAGTATTTT
TRBJ2-1,medium-sized,TRBV7-3,TRBD2,CASSLGGGSYNEQFF,TGTGCCAGCAGCTTGGGCGGGGGGTCTTACAATGAGCAGTTCTTC
TRBJ2-3,few,TRBV7-2,NA,CASTPSGIVTDTQYF,TGTGCCAGCACCCCTTCCGGGATCGTCACAGATACGCAGTATTTT
TRBJ2-5,many,TRBV29-1,TRBD1,CSAPGQQQETQYF,TGCAGCGCCCCGGGACAGCAACAAGAGACCCAGTACTTC
TRBJ1-2,NA,TRBV4-3,TRBD1,CASSQRGQGNYGYTF,TGCGCCAGCAGCCAAAGAGGACAGGGGAACTATGGCTACACCTTC